The 26 T cell receptor beta chains reported below all come from one sample, sequenced in a study of shared clonotypes between healthy human individuals. Using immunoSEQ multiplex PCR, the repertoire was profiled, and TCRdb retains in-frame clones only, with some absent. In the table there are around 650,000 clones, roughly 96% of which are singletons. Positively selected for CCR7, the CD45RO-negative cells used as naive CD8 cells excluded terminally differentiated effector memory CD45RA+ cells. Sequencing was carried out using naive CD8+ T cells sorted from blood. The receptors here all came from a young woman in good health.

The chain combines TRBV27 with TRBJ1-2, with a weak D call TRBD1 (6 bases). Germline V gene lookup returns CDR1 MNHEY and CDR2 SMNVEV (reference sequence). Deletions cut 3 bases from V and 1 base from J, with 9 bases between. This CDR3 contains 14 residues. CDR3 coding DNA: TGTGCCAGCAGTTTCCGACAGGTTAACTATGGCTACACCTTC. This gives the protein CASSFRQVNYGYTF.

This CDR3 reads CASSMNYRDRDKNIQYF. CDR3 DNA: TGTGCCAGCAGCATGAACTACCGGGACAGAGATAAAAACATTCAGTACTTC. This chain uses TRBV5-4 with TRBJ2-4; 7 bases fit TRBD1. With V trimmed by 4 bases and J by 4 bases, 14 bases remained unmatched. The germline CDR1 and CDR2 sequences are SGHNT and YYREEE (reference sequence). The CDR3 runs to 17 residues.

V gene TRBV19 combines with J gene TRBJ2-1, with D possibly matching TRBD2 (6 bases). Germline values: CDR1 LNHDA, CDR2 SQIVND (reference sequence). This CDR3 spans 13 amino acids. V dropped 4 bases and J dropped 3 bases, with 7 bases sitting between them. The CDR3 nucleotides are TGTGCCAGTAGTAGGCGGGACTACAATGAGCAGTTCTTC. Its protein is CASSRRDYNEQFF.

This chain joins TRBV4-1 and TRBJ2-7, with 11 bases aligning to TRBD1. The CDR3 has 15 amino acids. CDR1 is MGHRA, CDR2 YSYEKL, per germline. V lost 4 bases and J lost 7; bases outside the gene matches: 9. CDR3 region: CASSREGQGVWEQYF. CDR3 DNA sequence: TGCGCCAGCAGCCGGGAGGGACAGGGGGTGTGGGAGCAGTACTTC.

The chain has TRBV7-9 and TRBJ2-5; TRBD2 aligns across 12 bases. The CDR3 has 13 amino acids. With V trimmed by 8 bases and J by 5 bases, 3 bases remained unmatched. CDR1 and CDR2 from the germline V gene are SEHNR and FQNEAQ (reference sequence). In DNA, the CDR3 is TGTGCCAGCGGACTAGCGGGAAGGGAGACCCAGTACTTC. This gives the protein CASGLAGRETQYF.

A single count supports this clone. This CDR3 reads CASSLSNSQETQYF. CDR3 DNA sequence: TGCGCCAGCAGCTTATCGAACAGCCAAGAGACCCAGTACTTC. The V and J genes are TRBV5-1 and TRBJ2-5, with unresolved D. V shed 2 bases and J shed 1 base, with 9 bases lying between them. Germline CDR1 reads SGHRS; CDR2 reads YFSETQ. This CDR3 region has 14 residues.

V is TRBV7-2 and J is TRBJ2-2; TRBD2 is a possible D gene (6 bases). This CDR3 is 13 amino acids long. V lost 6 bases, J lost 1 base, and 6 bases lay in between. In germline, CDR1 is SGHTA, CDR2 FQGNSA. The CDR3 protein is CASRGGNTGELFF. CDR3 nucleotides: TGTGCCAGCAGGGGAGGGAACACCGGGGAGCTGTTTTTT.

V usage is TRBV19 and J usage is TRBJ2-5, with 7 bases matching TRBD2. The assigned J gene may be wrong: the sequence end matches TRBJ2-7 better. CDR1 is LNHDA, CDR2 SQIVND, per germline (reference sequence). The CDR3 sequence is 15 residues long. For the CDR3, the DNA is TGTGCCAGTAGACCGGGACTATCGGATTTCTACGAGCAGTACTTC. The encoded protein is CASRPGLSDFYEQYF.

The chain combines TRBV27 with TRBJ1-5, with TRBD1 matching over 7 bases. Losses at the gene ends were 4 bases for V and 4 bases for J; bases not matched to a gene: 4. The CDR3 consists of 14 residues. Germline V gene data show CDR1 as MNHEY and CDR2 as SMNVEV (reference sequence). The CDR3 DNA is TGTGCCAGCAGTTCGGGACAGCAGAATCAGCCCCAGCATTTT. Its protein product is CASSSGQQNQPQHF.

The rearrangement links TRBV7-9 to TRBJ1-1; no clear D. Germline loops: CDR1 SEHNR, CDR2 FQNEAQ (reference sequence). V lost 5 bases, J lost 2 bases, and 15 bases lay in between. The CDR3 consists of 15 residues. The CDR3 sequence is CASSEINTGNTEAFF. The CDR3 DNA is TGTGCCAGCAGCGAAATAAATACGGGAAACACTGAAGCTTTCTTT.

The chain links TRBV28 to TRBJ2-1; 7 positions match TRBD2. V was pared by 4 bases and J by 3 bases, with 9 bases of the junction left unmatched. There are 16 residues in the CDR3. From germline, CDR1 is MDHEN and CDR2 SYDVKM. CDR3 protein: CASSSRGRSLYNEQFF. The CDR3 DNA is TGTGCCAGCAGTTCGCGGGGGAGGAGCCTCTACAATGAGCAGTTCTTC.

V and J are TRBV2 and TRBJ1-1; D ambiguous. The germline V and J ends were trimmed by 7 bases and 3 bases, with 12 bases remaining between them. Germline-derived CDR1 and CDR2 are SNHLY and FYNNEI. This CDR3 spans 13 amino acids. The CDR3, as DNA: TGTGCCAGCACTCCGGGGTTTGACACTGAAGCTTTCTTT. Protein product: CASTPGFDTEAFF. Looking up the rest from reference TRBV2 and TRBJ1-1 gives the full variable domain: EPEVTQTPSHQVTQMGQEVILRCVPISNHLYFYWYRQILGQKVEFLVSFYNNEISEKSEIFDDQFSVERPDGSNFTLKIRSTKLEDSAMYFCASTPGFDTEAFFGQGTRLTVV.

The genes are TRBV28 and TRBJ1-5; TRBD1 is a possible D gene (6 bases). CDR3 length: 16 amino acids. The V end was cut by 4 bases, the J end by 2 bases, with 15 bases between. Per germline, CDR1 MDHEN and CDR2 SYDVKM. The CDR3, as DNA: TGTGCCAGCAGTTCACGACAGGCCACGGGCAATCAGCCCCAGCATTTT. It encodes CASSSRQATGNQPQHF.

The CDR3 reads CASSLGGHGYTF. The CDR3 nucleotides read TGTGCCAGCAGCTTAGGGGGCCATGGCTACACCTTC. The rearrangement links TRBV27 to TRBJ1-2; 7 bases align to TRBD1. The V and J ends lost 6 bases and 6 bases, in that order; junction bases with no gene match: 4. The CDR3 spans 12 residues. Germline lookup yields CDR1 MNHEY and CDR2 SMNVEV (reference sequence).

The rearrangement uses TRBV2 and TRBJ1-2; tentatively, D is TRBD1 (6 bases). This CDR3 has 14 amino acids. The germline gives CDR1 SNHLY, CDR2 FYNNEI. Trimming shortened V by 1 base and J by 3 bases, and 9 bases separated the two germline ends. The CDR3, as DNA: TGTGCCAGCAGTGAAGGGCAGGGGTACTATGGCTACACCTTC. It encodes CASSEGQGYYGYTF. The full variable domain, completed using reference TRBV2 and TRBJ1-2, is EPEVTQTPSHQVTQMGQEVILRCVPISNHLYFYWYRQILGQKVEFLVSFYNNEISEKSEIFDDQFSVERPDGSNFTLKIRSTKLEDSAMYFCASSEGQGYYGYTFGSGTRLTVV.

V usage is TRBV1 and J usage is TRBJ1-2; TRBD1 reflects the table's D call only, with no check against the DNA. TRBV1 is noted as a pseudogene. The CDR3 has 16 amino acids. The chain's CDR3 is CTSSQGMAGRSYGYTF. CDR3 bases: TGCACCAGCAGCCAGGGGATGGCAGGGCGCTCCTATGGCTACACCTTC.

The table lists this clone with a count of one. Other DNA variants within this sample encode the same CDR3. CDR3 amino acids: CASSFGENTGELFF. The CDR3 DNA reads TGTGCCAGCAGTTTTGGAGAGAACACCGGGGAGCTGTTTTTT. This sequence joins TRBV28 and TRBJ2-2; no clear D. CDR1 is MDHEN and CDR2 is SYDVKM in the germline V gene. Trimming took 3 bases from V and 1 from J, leaving 6 bases between them. CDR3 size: 14 residues.

The chain combines TRBV5-8 with TRBJ1-5; D is perhaps TRBD1 (5 bases). Between the trimmed V and J ends, which lost 0 bases and 8 bases, there was a span of 12 bases. Germline assignment: CDR1 SGHTS and CDR2 YDEGEE. The CDR3 has 14 amino acids. The CDR3 here is CASSLGQGAEPQHF. CDR3 sequence (DNA): TGTGCCAGCAGCTTGGGCCAGGGTGCGGAGCCCCAGCATTTT. The full variable domain, in which reference TRBV5-8 and TRBJ1-5 provide the parts outside the CDR3, is EAGVTQSPTHLIKTRGQQATLRCSPISGHTSVYWYQQALGLGLQFLLWYDEGEERNRGNFPPRFSGRQFPNYSSELNVNALELEDSALYLCASSLGQGAEPQHFGDGTRLSIL.

This chain joins TRBV15 and TRBJ2-1, with 12 bases that match TRBD2. The trim removed 6 bases at V and 8 bases at J, leaving 20 bases unmatched. The germline CDR1 and CDR2 sequences are LNHNV and YYDKDF (reference sequence). The CDR3 spans 19 residues. The CDR3 DNA reads TGTGCCACCAGTAGACTAGCGGGAGAATTGATCGGGTTAAGGGATGAGCAGTTCTTC. It encodes CATSRLAGELIGLRDEQFF.

The chain combines TRBV5-6 with TRBJ1-2; D is unclear. The CDR3 sequence is 12 residues long. V was cut by 0 bases and J by 3 bases, with 3 bases left in between. CDR1 and CDR2 (germline): SGHDT, YYEEEE. The CDR3 DNA reads as TGTGCCAGCAGCTTGGGAGACTATGGCTACACCTTC. Residues: CASSLGDYGYTF. The whole variable domain, remainder taken from reference TRBV5-6 and TRBJ1-2, is DAGVTQSPTHLIKTRGQQVTLRCSPKSGHDTVSWYQQALGQGPQFIFQYYEEEERQRGNFPDRFSGHQFPNYSSELNVNALLLGDSALYLCASSLGDYGYTFGSGTRLTVV.

The CDR3 DNA sequence: TGTGCCAGCATGGGGCGGCGCTCCTACGAGCAGTACTTC. Amino acid sequence: CASMGRRSYEQYF. This chain joins TRBV2 and TRBJ2-7; D perhaps matches TRBD1 (5 bases). Per the germline V gene, CDR1 is SNHLY and CDR2 is FYNNEI. Trimming cost V 7 bases and J 0 bases, with 10 bases left between them. The CDR3 length is 13 residues.

The gene calls are TRBV30 and TRBJ1-4; D gene unclear. Germline CDR1 is GTSNPN and CDR2 is SVGIG (reference sequence). Trimming pared 3 bases from V and 8 bases from J, leaving 13 bases between. This CDR3 contains 13 residues. The CDR3 nucleotides read TGTGCCTGGAGAGAGGGTGGGAGGGAAAAACTGTTTTTT. Amino acid sequence: CAWREGGREKLFF. Together with reference TRBV30 and TRBJ1-4, the CDR3 gives the full variable domain: SQTIHQWPATLVQPVGSPLSLECTVEGTSNPNLYWYRQAAGRGLQLLFYSVGIGQISSEVPQNLSASRPQDRQFILSSKKLLLSDSGFYLCAWREGGREKLFFGSGTQLSVL.

This chain joins TRBV9 and TRBJ2-1, with D tentatively TRBD1 (5 bases). The V gene's germline CDR1 is SGDLS and CDR2 YYNGEE. V lost 0 bases, J lost 5 bases, and 12 bases lay in between. The CDR3 has 15 residues. In nucleotides, the CDR3 is TGTGCCAGCAGCGTAGCCACAGGCGTAAACAATGAGCAGTTCTTC. Amino acids: CASSVATGVNNEQFF.

This chain connects TRBV7-9 to TRBJ1-3; no clear D. Germline V gene lookup returns CDR1 SEHNR and CDR2 FQNEAQ (reference sequence). The CDR3 extends over 16 amino acids. Trimming cost V 5 bases and J 0 bases, with 14 bases left between them. The CDR3 DNA follows: TGTGCCAGCAGCCGGCGGTTGGGAGGCTCTGGAAACACCATATATTTT. This translates into CASSRRLGGSGNTIYF.

This chain uses TRBV5-6 with TRBJ1-4; TRBD1 matches at 8 bases. Germline-derived CDR1 and CDR2 are SGHDT and YYEEEE. The CDR3 sequence is 16 residues long. J was trimmed by 8 bases and V by 3 bases; bases with no gene match: 12. CDR3 DNA sequence: TGTGCCAGCAGCTCCGGCGGTGGGGCAGGGGGCGAAAAACTGTTTTTT. Amino acids: CASSSGGGAGGEKLFF.

The chain uses TRBV13 and TRBJ2-7; maybe TRBD2 (7 bases). The CDR3 contains 14 residues. Germline loops: CDR1 PRHDT, CDR2 FYEKMQ (reference sequence). V was cut by 4 bases and J by 4 bases, with 14 bases left in between. The CDR3 spells CASSSGGHQYEQYF. CDR3 bases: TGTGCCAGCAGCTCCGGGGGGCATCAATACGAGCAGTACTTC.